These T cell receptor beta chains were read from a single sample in a study of technical replicates of blood from a few donors. Assay: immunoSEQ multiplex PCR; the TCRdb copy retains only in-frame clones and omits some. The sample has around 67,000 clones; roughly 92% are singletons. Sample: T cells isolated from PBMCs. The receptors shown here come from a human donor in good health. The CDR3 runs from the conserved cysteine through the conserved F or W. The order of the fields is clone size, J gene, D gene, CDR3 length, V gene, CDR3 protein, CDR3 DNA. A D gene is named only where the DNA matches it firmly. The listing skips clone size in some rows; elsewhere it reads once, few, many or a size class.

. | TRBJ2-1 | TRBD2 | 15 | TRBV5-8 | CASSFSGRAYNEQFF | TGTGCCAGCAGCTTTAGCGGGAGGGCCTACAATGAGCAGTTCTTC
once | TRBJ1-1 | TRBD1 | 15 | TRBV5-4 | CASSLGQTGNTEAFF | TGTGCCAGCAGTTTGGGACAGACAGGAAACACTGAAGCTTTCTTT
. | TRBJ1-5 | . | 15 | TRBV6-6 | CASSYTQGGGQPQHF | TGTGCCAGCAGTTACACCCAGGGAGGGGGACAGCCCCAGCATTTT
. | TRBJ1-1 | . | 15 | TRBV18 | CASSLETGLNTEAFF | TGTGCCAGCTCTCTCGAGACAGGCCTGAACACTGAAGCTTTCTTT
. | TRBJ2-1 | . | 16 | TRBV7-8 | CASSYLGRGHYNEQFF | TGTGCCAGCAGCTACCTCGGGAGGGGGCATTACAATGAGCAGTTCTTC
. | TRBJ2-2 | TRBD2 | 17 | TRBV18 | CASSSGLAGEGTGELFF | TGTGCCAGCTCATCCGGACTAGCGGGAGAGGGCACCGGGGAGCTGTTTTTT
. | TRBJ2-4 | TRBD1 | 15 | TRBV6-1 | CASSEGWTGKNIQYF | TGTGCCAGCAGTGAGGGTTGGACAGGGAAAAACATTCAGTACTTC
. | TRBJ2-7 | . | 13 | TRBV5-1 | CASSLGQYYEQYF | TGCGCCAGCAGCTTGGGACAGTACTACGAGCAGTACTTC
. | TRBJ2-7 | . | 12 | TRBV29-1 | CSVRGSSYEQYF | TGCAGCGTTAGGGGAAGCTCCTACGAGCAGTACTTC
. | TRBJ1-2 | . | 14 | TRBV28 | CASNRDRDTYGYTF | TGTGCCAGCAACAGAGACAGAGACACTTATGGCTACACCTTC
. | TRBJ2-5 | . | 13 | TRBV27 | CASSFGGEETQYF | TGTGCCAGCAGTTTCGGTGGTGAAGAGACCCAGTACTTC
. | TRBJ2-2 | . | 16 | TRBV5-6 | CASSYSGTPYTGELFF | TGTGCCAGCAGTTACTCCGGGACACCCTACACCGGGGAGCTGTTTTTT
. | TRBJ2-5 | . | 12 | TRBV11-3 | CASTRGEETQYF | TGTGCCAGCACCAGAGGCGAAGAGACCCAGTACTTC
once | TRBJ1-3 | TRBD1 | 15 | TRBV9 | CASSVGQGAGNTIYF | TGTGCCAGCAGCGTAGGTCAGGGGGCTGGAAACACCATATATTTT
. | TRBJ2-7 | . | 14 | TRBV30 | CAWSTQGIGYEQYF | TGTGCCTGGAGTACCCAGGGAATCGGGTACGAGCAGTACTTC
. | TRBJ2-7 | TRBD2 | 14 | TRBV6-5 | CASSRDSGIYEQYF | TGTGCCAGCAGCCGAGATAGCGGGATCTACGAGCAGTACTTC
. | TRBJ2-7 | . | 15 | TRBV11-2 | CASSLIRVGSYEQYF | TGTGCCAGCAGCTTAATTCGGGTAGGATCCTACGAGCAGTACTTC
. | TRBJ2-1 | . | 14 | TRBV6-5 | CASSPGHEVNEQFF | TGTGCCAGCTCCCCGGGACATGAGGTCAATGAGCAGTTCTTC
. | TRBJ1-3 | . | 14 | TRBV6-5 | CASSFDSAGNTIYF | TGTGCCAGCAGTTTCGACAGCGCCGGAAACACCATATATTTT
. | TRBJ2-1 | TRBD2 | 16 | TRBV10-3 | CAISESASGVYNEQFF | TGTGCCATCAGTGAGTCGGCTAGCGGAGTTTACAATGAGCAGTTCTTC
. | TRBJ2-7 | . | 15 | TRBV4-3 | CASSQDRGAFYEQYF | TGCGCCAGCAGCCAAGATCGAGGCGCCTTCTACGAGCAGTACTTC
. | TRBJ1-2 | TRBD1 | 12 | TRBV6-5 | CASSGTGGGYTF | TGTGCCAGCAGTGGGACAGGGGGCGGCTACACCTTC
. | TRBJ2-3 | . | 15 | TRBV4-2 | CASSQVYRSTDTQYF | TGTGCCAGCAGCCAAGTTTATCGGAGCACAGATACGCAGTATTTT
. | TRBJ1-2 | . | 14 | TRBV28 | CASSLGRGYYGYTF | TGTGCCAGCAGTTTAGGACGGGGGTATTATGGCTACACCTTC
. | TRBJ2-1 | TRBD2 | 14 | TRBV27 | CASSPGLVHNEQFF | TGTGCCAGCAGCCCGGGACTAGTCCACAATGAGCAGTTCTTC
. | TRBJ2-6 | . | 15 | TRBV18 | CASSSQGSGANVLTF | TGTGCCAGCTCATCTCAGGGGTCTGGGGCCAACGTCCTGACTTTC
. | TRBJ2-7 | . | 12 | TRBV30 | CAWSVNGNEQYF | TGTGCCTGGAGTGTAAACGGGAACGAGCAGTACTTC
. | TRBJ2-7 | . | 12 | TRBV7-6 | CASSPRNYEQYF | TGTGCCAGCAGCCCGAGGAATTACGAGCAGTACTTC
. | TRBJ2-7 | . | 15 | TRBV4-1 | CASSQEQGSLYEQYF | TGCGCCAGCAGCCAAGAGCAGGGCAGCCTCTACGAGCAGTACTTC
once | TRBJ1-4 | TRBD1 | 14 | TRBV5-1 | CASSLRGPNEKLFF | TGCGCCAGCAGCCTTAGGGGGCCTAATGAAAAACTGTTTTTT
. | TRBJ2-5 | . | 13 | TRBV30 | CACPLQGGETQYF | TGTGCCTGTCCGCTCCAGGGAGGAGAGACCCAGTACTTC
. | TRBJ2-7 | TRBD2 | 16 | TRBV30 | CAWRVSRASGTNEQYF | TGTGCCTGGAGGGTGTCGAGGGCTAGCGGGACCAACGAGCAGTACTTC
. | TRBJ2-7 | TRBD1 | 14 | TRBV19 | CATSPGQITYEQYF | TGTGCCACCTCCCCGGGACAGATAACCTACGAGCAGTACTTC
. | TRBJ2-6 | . | 16 | TRBV27 | CASSLSAGAGANVLTF | TGTGCCAGCAGTTTATCGGCCGGGGCTGGGGCCAACGTCCTGACTTTC
. | TRBJ2-1 | TRBD2 | 14 | TRBV5-1 | CASSKGGGYNEQFF | TGCGCCAGCAGCAAGGGCGGGGGATACAATGAGCAGTTCTTC
. | TRBJ1-2 | TRBD1 | 14 | TRBV7-3 | CASSLQGGLGGYTF | TGTGCCAGCAGCTTACAAGGGGGCCTTGGAGGCTACACCTTC
once | TRBJ2-7 | . | 12 | TRBV5-6 | CASSSGRYEQYF | TGTGCCAGCAGCTCTGGGCGCTACGAGCAGTACTTC
. | TRBJ1-4 | TRBD1 | 14 | TRBV27 | CASSFRTGGEKLFF | TGTGCCAGCAGTTTTCGCACAGGGGGAGAAAAACTGTTTTTT
. | TRBJ2-6 | . | 16 | TRBV5-6 | CASSRHPRSGANVLTF | TGTGCCAGCAGCCGCCATCCTAGATCTGGGGCCAACGTCCTGACTTTC
. | TRBJ2-3 | . | 16 | TRBV10-3 | CAISEKVTRHTDTQYF | TGTGCCATCAGTGAAAAGGTGACTAGACACACAGATACGCAGTATTTT
. | TRBJ2-3 | TRBD1 | 16 | TRBV4-1 | CASSQEGDRYTDTQYF | TGCGCCAGCAGCCAAGAAGGGGACAGATACACAGATACGCAGTATTTT
. | TRBJ1-1 | . | 14 | TRBV19 | CASSTYREMNWAFF | TGTGCCAGTAGTACCTACAGGGAAATGAATTGGGCTTTCTTT
once | TRBJ1-2 | . | 14 | TRBV5-4 | CASSFVPSSQGYTF | TGTGCCAGCAGCTTCGTCCCGTCTTCGCAGGGCTACACCTTC
once | TRBJ2-7 | . | 13 | TRBV28 | CASSLYLEGEQYF | TGTGCCAGCAGTTTATATCTGGAGGGCGAGCAGTACTTC
. | TRBJ2-7 | TRBD1 | 15 | TRBV6-5 | CASSGPGQGAYEQYF | TGTGCCAGCAGTGGTCCCGGACAGGGGGCATACGAGCAGTACTTC